This TCR beta chain originates from a study of beta chain features in type 1 diabetes. Across the whole study: Cell yields, age and gender were similar between patients and healthy donors.

From germline, CDR1 is SGHNT and CDR2 YYREEE (reference sequence). Trimming stripped 4 bases from V and 2 bases from J, with 14 bases between. CDR3 length: 15 residues. Findings of the study overall: Patients showed naive, central memory and Treg TCRB repertoires that appeared more similar than those of healthy donors. Short templates might get an advantage during PCR, and this would be equal in patients and controls.

Note on this clone: Antigen unknown.

Since all of the isolated RNA was reverse transcribed, expressed TCRB transcripts were what got sequenced. Produced via immunoSEQ multiplex PCR; TCRdb's table is partial and in-frame only. The sample holds under 150,000 clones; around 50% are singletons and the top ten take around 0.39%. This sequence was found in a man aged 18 to 35 in good health. The chain is built from TRBV5-4 and TRBJ2-3; no reliable D call. The sequenced sample consisted of Tregs from blood. The CDR3 coding sequence is TGTGCCAGCAGCGGCCCATCACGAACCACAGATACGCAGTATTTT. It encodes CASSGPSRTTDTQYF.